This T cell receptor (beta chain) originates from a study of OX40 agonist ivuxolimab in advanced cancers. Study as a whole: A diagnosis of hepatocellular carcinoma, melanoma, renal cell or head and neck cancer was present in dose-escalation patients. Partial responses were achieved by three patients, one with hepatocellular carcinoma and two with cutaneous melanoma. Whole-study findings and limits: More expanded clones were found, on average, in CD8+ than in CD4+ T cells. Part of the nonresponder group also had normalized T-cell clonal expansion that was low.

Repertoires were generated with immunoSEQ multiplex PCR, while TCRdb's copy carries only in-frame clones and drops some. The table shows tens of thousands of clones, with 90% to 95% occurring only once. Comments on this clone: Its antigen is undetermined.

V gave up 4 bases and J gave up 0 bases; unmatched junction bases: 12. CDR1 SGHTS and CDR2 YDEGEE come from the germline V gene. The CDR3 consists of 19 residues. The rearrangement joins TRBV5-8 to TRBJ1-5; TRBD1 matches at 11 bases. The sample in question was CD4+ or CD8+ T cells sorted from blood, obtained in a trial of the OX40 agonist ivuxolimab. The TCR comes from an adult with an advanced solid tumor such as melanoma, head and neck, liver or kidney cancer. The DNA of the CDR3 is TGTGCCAGCAGCCGAATTACCGGGACAGGGGGTTATAGCAATCAGCCCCAGCATTTT. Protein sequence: CASSRITGTGGYSNQPQHF.